What follows are 32 T cell receptor beta chains derived from one specimen sequenced in a study of shared clonotypes between healthy human individuals. TCRdb's table, derived via immunoSEQ multiplex PCR, lists solely in-frame clones and lacks some. The profile shows around 2,000,000 clones, about 92% of them singletons. CD45RO-negative, CCR7-positively selected cells formed the naive CD8 fraction, excluding terminally differentiated effector memory CD45RA+ cells. The sample consisted of naive CD8+ T cells from PBMCs. The source is a man aged 18-30 years in good health. Some clones in this sample may be carry-over from other donors' samples.

J is TRBJ2-1 and V is TRBV13; tentative D call: TRBD1 (5 bases). V lost 4 bases and J lost 6, with 10 bases in between. This CDR3 has 13 residues. The germline V gene encodes CDR1 PRHDT and CDR2 FYEKMQ (reference sequence). This chain's CDR3 is CASSWGAGNEQFF. In DNA, the CDR3 is TGTGCCAGCAGCTGGGGCGCTGGCAATGAGCAGTTCTTC.

The rearrangement links TRBV4-1 to TRBJ1-4; TRBD1 might be the D (6 bases). CDR3 length equals 15 residues. Trimming stripped 4 bases from V and 0 bases from J, with 9 bases between. From germline, CDR1 is MGHRA and CDR2 YSYEKL. The CDR3 here is CASSPRQATNEKLFF. The CDR3 coding sequence is TGCGCCAGCAGCCCTCGACAGGCAACTAATGAAAAACTGTTTTTT.

Points on this clone: This sample includes further DNA sequences coding for the same CDR3. CDR3 DNA: TGTGCCAGCAGCGCCGGACAGACAACTAATGAAAAACTGTTTTTT. Protein sequence: CASSAGQTTNEKLFF. The chain combines TRBV9 with TRBJ1-4; TRBD1 might be the D (6 bases). Trimming shortened V by 3 bases and J by 0 bases, and 9 bases separated the two germline ends. Germline V gene lookup returns CDR1 SGDLS and CDR2 YYNGEE. The CDR3 runs to 15 residues.

CDR3 nucleotides: TGCGCCAGCAGCCACCATGACAGGACAGGGGAAGAGACCCAGTACTTC. Translating gives CASSHHDRTGEETQYF. This chain uses TRBV4-1 with TRBJ2-5; 9 bases are shared with TRBD1. With 3 bases clipped from V and 3 bases from J, the junction kept 8 bases outside the gene matches. CDR3 length: 16 amino acids. Germline-derived CDR1 and CDR2 are MGHRA and YSYEKL.

The chain uses TRBV9 and TRBJ1-2; no firm D call. Trimming shortened V by 4 bases and J by 8 bases, and 12 bases separated the two germline ends. In germline, CDR1 is SGDLS, CDR2 YYNGEE. The CDR3 runs to 12 residues. CDR3 in DNA: TGTGCCAGCAGCTACAGTACGGGCGGCTACACCTTC. As protein: CASSYSTGGYTF.

The CDR3 DNA sequence: TGTGCCAGCAGCTCCGGACAGGTTCTGCCTCTGGGCTACACCTTC. Protein: CASSSGQVLPLGYTF. This sequence joins TRBV5-6 and TRBJ1-2; 7 bases are shared with TRBD1. The CDR3 has 15 residues. Losses at the gene ends were 3 bases for V and 8 bases for J; bases not matched to a gene: 13. The germline gives CDR1 SGHDT, CDR2 YYEEEE.

This chain links TRBV5-1 with TRBJ1-5; TRBD1 agrees at 7 bases. CDR3 length: 15 residues. With 4 bases clipped from V and 4 bases from J, the junction kept 8 bases outside the gene matches. Germline CDR1 reads SGHRS; CDR2 reads YFSETQ. For the CDR3, the DNA is TGCGCCAGCAGCGGTAGACAGGGACCAAATCAGCCCCAGCATTTT. Translation gives CASSGRQGPNQPQHF.

The chain combines TRBV6-1 with TRBJ2-7, with 9 bases that match TRBD1. Germline CDR1 MNHNS, CDR2 SASEGT. The CDR3 consists of 16 residues. J was trimmed by 1 base and V by 1 base; bases with no gene match: 5. CDR3 bases: TGTGCCAGCAGTGAAGGACAAGGGACAGGGTCCTACGAGCAGTACTTC. Protein: CASSEGQGTGSYEQYF.

DNA of the CDR3: TGTGCCAGCACCTTCCAAGAGACCCAGTACTTC. It yields the protein CASTFQETQYF. The V call is TRBV28, the J call TRBJ2-5; no clear D gene. CDR3 length: 11 residues. Trimming shortened V by 7 bases and J by 1 base, and 4 bases separated the two germline ends. Germline CDR1 MDHEN, CDR2 SYDVKM.

This clone was observed a single time. The V call is TRBV7-3, the J call TRBJ2-7; D possibly corresponds to TRBD2 (6 bases). Germline CDR1 is SGHTA and CDR2 is FQGTGA. V was clipped by 7 bases and J by 2 bases, with 9 bases between them. The CDR3 covers 12 residues. The CDR3 protein is CASKAGAYEQYF. For the CDR3, the DNA is TGTGCCAGCAAAGCGGGCGCCTACGAGCAGTACTTC.

The J gene is TRBJ1-2, the V gene TRBV5-4; 8 positions match TRBD1. From germline, CDR1 is SGHNT and CDR2 YYREEE (reference sequence). The CDR3 sequence is 14 residues long. V was pared by 3 bases and J by 3 bases, with 4 bases of the junction left unmatched. This CDR3 is CASSWETGDYGYTF. DNA for the CDR3: TGTGCCAGCAGCTGGGAGACAGGGGACTATGGCTACACCTTC. The full variable domain, rest sourced from reference TRBV5-4 and TRBJ1-2, is ETGVTQSPTHLIKTRGQQVTLRCSSQSGHNTVSWYQQALGQGPQFIFQYYREEENGRGNFPPRFSGLQFPNYSSELNVNALELDDSALYLCASSWETGDYGYTFGSGTRLTVV.

The chain links TRBV29-1 to TRBJ2-7; D possibly corresponds to TRBD1 (6 bases). Germline V gives CDR1 SQVTM, CDR2 ANQGSEA. The V gene lost 3 bases and the J gene lost 2 bases, with 20 bases spanning the gap. CDR3 size: 16 residues. The CDR3 coding sequence is TGCAGCGTTGAGGGAACAGGGAGAAATGCCCCCTACGAGCAGTACTTC. Translating gives CSVEGTGRNAPYEQYF.

This clone appeared a few times. The genes are TRBV5-1 and TRBJ1-1; D gene uncertain. The length of the CDR3 is 13 residues. CDR1 is SGHRS and CDR2 is YFSETQ in the germline V gene. Trimming shortened V by 1 base and J by 0 bases, and 4 bases separated the two germline ends. For the CDR3, the DNA is TGCGCCAGCAGCTTGTGGGTGAACACTGAAGCTTTCTTT. Translated: CASSLWVNTEAFF.

The CDR3 coding sequence is TGTGCCAGCAGCTCAACAGGGGGCCACGAGACCCAGTACTTC. It specifies CASSSTGGHETQYF. This chain joins TRBV7-9 and TRBJ2-5; 9 bases align to TRBD1. Germline values: CDR1 SEHNR, CDR2 FQNEAQ (reference sequence). The CDR3 extends over 14 amino acids. J was trimmed by 5 bases and V by 4 bases; bases with no gene match: 5.

This chain joins TRBV4-2 and TRBJ2-5; 10 nucleotides line up with TRBD2. Germline V gene data show CDR1 as LGHNA and CDR2 as YNFKEQ. The CDR3 totals 18 residues. V was pared by 0 bases and J by 2 bases, with 9 bases of the junction left unmatched. The CDR3 protein is CASSQDGLAGDRQETQYF. The DNA of the CDR3 is TGTGCCAGCAGCCAAGATGGGCTAGCGGGAGATCGTCAAGAGACCCAGTACTTC.

This chain uses TRBV28 with TRBJ1-5, with no clear D. V lost 10 bases and J lost 2, with 9 bases in between. The CDR3 extends over 12 amino acids. Germline V gives CDR1 MDHEN, CDR2 SYDVKM. The CDR3 sequence: CATGFGNQPQHF. CDR3 DNA: TGTGCCACCGGGTTTGGCAATCAGCCCCAGCATTTT.

The V call is TRBV27, the J call TRBJ2-1; D unresolved. The CDR3 extends over 14 amino acids. CDR1 is MNHEY, CDR2 SMNVEV, per germline (reference sequence). V was pared by 4 bases and J by 12 bases, with 19 bases between. The CDR3 nucleotides are TGTGCCAGCAGTTCAAAATCCTCTTTGGTCGGGCAGTTCTTC. It is translated as CASSSKSSLVGQFF.

The rearrangement joins TRBV6-6 to TRBJ2-7, with D perhaps TRBD1 (7 bases). Germline CDR1 is MNHNY and CDR2 is SVGAGI (reference sequence). Deletions cut 2 bases from V and 1 base from J, with 15 bases between. The CDR3 runs 16 residues. CDR3 amino acids: CASSYARDRRSYEQYF. The CDR3 region has the DNA TGTGCCAGCAGTTACGCGCGGGACAGACGATCCTACGAGCAGTACTTC.

This chain links TRBV27 with TRBJ1-5; possible D gene TRBD1, 6 bases. This CDR3 contains 14 residues. Germline V gives CDR1 MNHEY, CDR2 SMNVEV (reference sequence). V lost 10 bases to trimming and J lost 1 base, with 14 bases between them. CDR3 DNA: TGTGCCACCTCACATGGGGGCAGCAATCAGCCCCAGCATTTT. This codes for CATSHGGSNQPQHF.

The V gene is TRBV13, the J gene TRBJ2-2, with TRBD1 as a possible D gene (5 bases). Germline CDR1 and CDR2: PRHDT and FYEKMQ (reference sequence). Trimming cost V 5 bases and J 3 bases, with 10 bases left between them. This CDR3 contains 14 residues. CDR3: CASSPQGYTGELFF. In nucleotides, the CDR3 is TGTGCCAGCAGCCCCCAGGGTTACACCGGGGAGCTGTTTTTT.

The chain recombines TRBV27 with TRBJ2-7, with D uncertain. V shed 6 bases and J shed 2 bases, with 8 bases lying between them. The CDR3 is made up of 12 amino acids. Germline lookup yields CDR1 MNHEY and CDR2 SMNVEV (reference sequence). CDR3 bases: TGTGCCAGCAGGCGAAGTCCCTACGAGCAGTACTTC. It yields the protein CASRRSPYEQYF.

This rearrangement joins TRBV15 to TRBJ2-5, with D perhaps TRBD1 (6 bases). Trimming took 0 bases from V and 5 from J, leaving 10 bases between them. The CDR3 loop spans 14 amino acids. Germline assignment: CDR1 LNHNV and CDR2 YYDKDF (reference sequence). CDR3 protein: CATSREDSGETQYF. The CDR3 DNA sequence: TGTGCCACCAGCAGAGAGGACAGTGGGGAGACCCAGTACTTC. The variable domain in full, completed from reference TRBV15 and TRBJ2-5, reads DAMVIQNPRYQVTQFGKPVTLSCSQTLNHNVMYWYQQKSSQAPKLLFHYYDKDFNNEADTPDNFQSRRPNTSFCFLDIRSPGLGDTAMYLCATSREDSGETQYFGPGTRLLVL.

This rearrangement joins TRBV13 to TRBJ2-5, with D possibly being TRBD1 or TRBD2 (5 bases each). Deletions cut 6 bases from V and 2 bases from J, with 7 bases between. The CDR3 runs 12 residues. CDR1 PRHDT and CDR2 FYEKMQ come from the germline V gene (reference sequence). The CDR3 is CASRGTQETQYF. Here the CDR3 DNA reads TGTGCCAGCAGGGGGACGCAAGAGACCCAGTACTTC.

J is TRBJ2-1 and V is TRBV4-1; 7 positions match TRBD2. Germline trimming cut 0 bases from V and 5 bases from J; bases unmatched to any gene: 4. The germline V gene encodes CDR1 MGHRA and CDR2 YSYEKL. There are 15 residues in the CDR3. The chain's CDR3 is CASSQEPGLNNEQFF. The CDR3 bases are TGCGCCAGCAGCCAAGAACCGGGACTAAACAATGAGCAGTTCTTC.

Comments on this clone: Other DNA sequences in the same sample also yield this CDR3. The rearrangement links TRBV6-5 to TRBJ2-7; 9 bases match TRBD2. Germline V CDR1 and CDR2: MNHEY, SVGAGI. J lost 2 bases, V lost 2 bases, and 1 base had no gene match. The CDR3 has 14 amino acids. CDR3 coding DNA: TGTGCCAGCAGTTACGCGGGAGGGCCCTACGAGCAGTACTTC. Protein product: CASSYAGGPYEQYF.

This clone was observed a few times. The identical CDR3 is also encoded by other nucleotide sequences in the sample. J is TRBJ1-1 and V is TRBV6-5; D not certain. CDR3 length equals 11 residues. Germline V gene lookup returns CDR1 MNHEY and CDR2 SVGAGI. V shed 6 bases and J shed 4 bases, with 6 bases lying between them. This chain's CDR3 is CASSSGTEAFF. CDR3 nucleotides: TGTGCCAGCAGCTCAGGCACTGAAGCTTTCTTT.

The chain joins TRBV5-4 to TRBJ2-7; D not resolved. V was cut by 5 bases and J by 3 bases, with 18 bases left in between. The CDR3 has 15 amino acids. CDR1 SGHNT and CDR2 YYREEE come from the germline V gene (reference sequence). The CDR3 is CASSPDLSMGYEQYF. DNA for the CDR3: TGTGCCAGCAGTCCGGACCTGTCTATGGGCTACGAGCAGTACTTC.

The chain recombines TRBV28 with TRBJ1-5; D not certain. V was trimmed by 3 bases and J by 2 bases, leaving 14 bases between them. Looked up from germline, CDR1 is MDHEN and CDR2 is SYDVKM. The CDR3 has 16 amino acids. CDR3 nucleotide sequence: TGTGCCAGCAGTTTCCAAGGACCGGAGGGCAATCAGCCCCAGCATTTT. Translation: CASSFQGPEGNQPQHF.

The gene calls are TRBV11-2 and TRBJ2-2, with D possibly TRBD1 on 6 matching bases. V shed 4 bases and J shed 4 bases, with 19 bases lying between them. This CDR3 is 17 amino acids long. The germline V gene encodes CDR1 SGHAT and CDR2 FQNNGV. CDR3: CASSSDPGQGFTGELFF. For the CDR3, the DNA is TGTGCCAGCAGCTCTGACCCGGGGCAGGGGTTCACCGGGGAGCTGTTTTTT.

The V call is TRBV7-9, the J call TRBJ1-2; no reliable D call. Germline-derived CDR1 and CDR2 are SEHNR and FQNEAQ (reference sequence). The V gene lost 1 base and the J gene lost 0 bases, with 3 bases spanning the gap. The CDR3 length is 13 residues. The chain's CDR3 is CASSLEANYGYTF. CDR3 sequence (DNA): TGTGCCAGCAGCTTAGAGGCTAACTATGGCTACACCTTC. Combining the CDR3 with reference TRBV7-9 and TRBJ1-2 gives the whole variable domain DTGVSQNPRHKITKRGQNVTFRCDPISEHNRLYWYRQTLGQGPEFLTYFQNEAQLEKSRLLSDRFSAERPKGSFSTLEIQRTEQGDSAMYLCASSLEANYGYTFGSGTRLTVV.

CDR3 in amino acids: CASSDRQGAWAWTEAFF. The DNA for the CDR3 is TGCGCCAGCAGCGACCGACAGGGGGCTTGGGCTTGGACTGAAGCTTTCTTT. The V and J genes are TRBV4-1 and TRBJ1-1; 10 bases are shared with TRBD1. From germline, CDR1 is MGHRA and CDR2 YSYEKL. The CDR3 consists of 17 residues. The trim removed 5 bases at V and 5 bases at J, leaving 14 bases unmatched.

The J gene is TRBJ2-7, the V gene TRBV11-1; perhaps TRBD1 as D (6 bases). Trimming cost V 6 bases and J 2 bases, with 14 bases left between them. Germline CDR1 is SGHAT and CDR2 is FQDESV (reference sequence). The CDR3 spans 14 residues. As DNA, the CDR3 is TGTGCCAGCAGTTTTCACAGGGACCCCTACGAGCAGTACTTC. It translates to CASSFHRDPYEQYF. Looking up the rest from reference TRBV11-1 and TRBJ2-7 gives the full variable domain: EAEVAQSPRYKITEKSQAVAFWCDPISGHATLYWYRQILGQGPELLVQFQDESVVDDSQLPKDRFSAERLKGVDSTLKIQPAELGDSAMYLCASSFHRDPYEQYFGPGTRLTVT.